The clone carrying this T cell receptor beta chain was seen repeatedly, ten times or more. Its antigen is not identified. The V and J ends lost 2 bases and 2 bases respectively, with 18 bases between them. Germline lookup yields CDR1 SNHLY and CDR2 FYNNEI. CDR3 length: 17 residues. The data were obtained in a study of blood T cells in healthy people across ages. Whole-study results and caveats: Naive CD4+ cell counts and diversity both ran higher in long-lived than in aged donors. A conclusive naive versus antigen-experienced comparison was prevented by the unsorted PBMCs.

Donors ranged from about 6 to 90 years old and were healthy Caucasians in Russia. The use of a sample-barcoded 5' primer and a J-beta primer mix characterized a second PCR of about 6 to 11 cycles. TCRdb passed the 5' RACE reads through MiXCR, listing each CDR3 protein once. The table has about 1 million distinct CDR3 sequences, under 55% seen once. This TCR was recovered from an older woman in good health. The sample comprised blood. This chain uses TRBV2 with TRBJ2-5, with a weak D call TRBD2 (5 bases). Written as DNA, the CDR3 is TGTGCCAGCAGTGAACCACTAGGCTTCGGGGAGCAAGAGACCCAGTACTTC. Protein product: CASSEPLGFGEQETQYF.